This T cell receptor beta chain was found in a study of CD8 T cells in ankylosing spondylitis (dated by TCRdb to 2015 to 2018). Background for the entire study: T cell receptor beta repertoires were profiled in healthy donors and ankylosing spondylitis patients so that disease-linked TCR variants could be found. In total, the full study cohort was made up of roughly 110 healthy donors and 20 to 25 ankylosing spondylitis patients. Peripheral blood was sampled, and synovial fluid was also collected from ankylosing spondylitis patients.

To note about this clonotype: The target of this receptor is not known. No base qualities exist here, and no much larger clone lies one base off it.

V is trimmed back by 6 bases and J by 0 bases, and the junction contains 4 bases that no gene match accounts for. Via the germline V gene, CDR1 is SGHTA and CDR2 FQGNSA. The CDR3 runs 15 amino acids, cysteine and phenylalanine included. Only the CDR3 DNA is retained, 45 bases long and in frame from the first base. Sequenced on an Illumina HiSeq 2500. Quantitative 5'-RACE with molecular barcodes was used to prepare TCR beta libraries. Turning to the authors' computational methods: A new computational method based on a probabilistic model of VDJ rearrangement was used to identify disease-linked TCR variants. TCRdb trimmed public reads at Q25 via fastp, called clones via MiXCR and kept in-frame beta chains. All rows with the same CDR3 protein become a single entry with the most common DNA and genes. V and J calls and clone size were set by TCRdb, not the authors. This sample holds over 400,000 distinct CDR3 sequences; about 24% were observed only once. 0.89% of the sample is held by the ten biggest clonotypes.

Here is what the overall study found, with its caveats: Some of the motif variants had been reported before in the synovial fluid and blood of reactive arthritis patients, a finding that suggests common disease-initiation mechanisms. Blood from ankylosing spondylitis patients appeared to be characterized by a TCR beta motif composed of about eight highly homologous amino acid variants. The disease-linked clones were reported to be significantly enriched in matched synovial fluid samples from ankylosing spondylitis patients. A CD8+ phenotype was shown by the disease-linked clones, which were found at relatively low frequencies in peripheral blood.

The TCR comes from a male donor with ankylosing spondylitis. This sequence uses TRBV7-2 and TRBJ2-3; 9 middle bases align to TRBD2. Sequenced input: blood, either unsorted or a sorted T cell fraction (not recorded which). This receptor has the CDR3 CASRVLAGSTDTQYF. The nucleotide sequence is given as TGTGCCAGCAGGGTTCTAGCGGGGAGCACAGATACGCAGTATTTT.